Below are 20 T cell receptor beta chains sequenced from a single sample in a study of beta chain features in type 1 diabetes. Findings and limits, study-wide: There was a moderate but significant shortening of TCRB CDR3s in all four CD4+ subsets of Type 1 diabetes patients.

Expressed TCRB transcripts were sequenced because the isolated RNA had all been reverse transcribed beforehand. Profiled with immunoSEQ multiplex PCR; TCRdb holds only in-frame clones, not every one. The sample includes a few hundred thousand clones, approximately 25% of them seen just once. Antigens for these TCRs are unknown. The sample was naive CD4+ T cells from blood. The receptor source for this set is a woman aged 25 to 39 with type 1 diabetes.

The V gene is TRBV9, the J gene TRBJ2-1; 13 positions agree with TRBD2. This CDR3 spans 17 amino acids. Germline loops: CDR1 SGDLS, CDR2 YYNGEE. The V and J ends lost 4 bases and 9 bases, in that order; junction bases with no gene match: 13. The DNA for the CDR3 is TGTGCCAGCAGCCCGGACTTACTAGCGGGAGGGCCATCTGAGCAGTTCTTC. Translation gives CASSPDLLAGGPSEQFF.

As concerns this clone: The same CDR3 also results from other DNA sequences found in this sample. The rearrangement uses TRBV30 and TRBJ1-1, with D unresolved. The V and J ends lost 0 bases and 5 bases respectively, with 10 bases between them. This CDR3 region has 13 residues. CDR1 is GTSNPN, CDR2 SVGIG, per germline (reference sequence). CDR3 nucleotide sequence: TGTGCCTGGAGTGTACGAGGAGGTACTGAAGCTTTCTTT. It codes for CAWSVRGGTEAFF.

This clone was counted between two and nine times. V is TRBV2 and J is TRBJ1-1; D not certain. The CDR3 contains 12 residues. V was cut by 7 bases and J by 7 bases, with 13 bases left in between. Germline CDR1 reads SNHLY; CDR2 reads FYNNEI. The CDR3 DNA reads as TGTGCCAGCATTCCGGGTAGGAATGAAGCTTTCTTT. It specifies CASIPGRNEAFF.

This sequence joins TRBV6-1 and TRBJ1-1; TRBD1 is a possible D gene (5 bases). Germline-derived CDR1 and CDR2 are MNHNS and SASEGT. The CDR3 contains 17 residues. Trimming removed 4 bases from V and 1 base from J, with 19 bases in between. This chain's CDR3 is CASSGEQHPGKNTEAFF. The DNA of the CDR3 is TGTGCCAGCAGTGGCGAGCAACATCCAGGGAAGAACACTGAAGCTTTCTTT.

This clone was seen a handful of times. V and J are TRBV11-2 and TRBJ2-7; D is uncertain. Looked up from germline, CDR1 is SGHAT and CDR2 is FQNNGV. The CDR3 is 12 amino acids. V was pared by 1 base and J by 6 bases, with 7 bases between. This CDR3 is CASSLVRFEQYF. CDR3 DNA: TGTGCCAGCAGCTTAGTGCGCTTCGAGCAGTACTTC.

The chain joins TRBV5-1 to TRBJ2-3; 8 bases align to TRBD1. The CDR3 loop spans 15 amino acids. Looked up from germline, CDR1 is SGHRS and CDR2 is YFSETQ. Trimming removed 2 bases from V and 5 bases from J; junction bases left unmatched: 7. In DNA form, the CDR3 reads TGCGCCAGCAGCTTACCGGATACAGGGGGAGATACGCAGTATTTT. This gives the protein CASSLPDTGGDTQYF.

This chain uses TRBV19 with TRBJ1-2; D is perhaps TRBD1 (6 bases). The V and J ends lost 7 bases and 4 bases respectively, with 19 bases between them. Germline V gives CDR1 LNHDA, CDR2 SQIVND (reference sequence). The CDR3 length is 15 residues. The CDR3 protein is CASNYGPGDTYGYTF. CDR3 nucleotides: TGTGCCAGTAATTACGGTCCAGGGGATACCTATGGCTACACCTTC.

The chain is built from TRBV6-1 and TRBJ2-1; the D gene is possibly TRBD1 (6 bases). The CDR3 sequence is 14 residues long. Trimming cost V 10 bases and J 2 bases, with 15 bases left between them. CDR1 is MNHNS and CDR2 is SASEGT in the germline V gene. Here the CDR3 DNA reads TGTGCCACCCTACAGGGTTATACCTACAATGAGCAGTTCTTC. Its translation: CATLQGYTYNEQFF.

This clone was picked up a small number of times. V and J are TRBV30 and TRBJ2-3; D remains unclear. The CDR3 covers 12 residues. V was shortened by 3 bases and J by 7 bases, with 11 bases between the two germline ends. Germline loops: CDR1 GTSNPN, CDR2 SVGIG (reference sequence). This chain's CDR3 is CAWSITRNTQYF. The CDR3, as DNA: TGTGCCTGGAGCATTACAAGAAATACGCAGTATTTT.

This clone was observed a handful of times. The V call is TRBV27, the J call TRBJ1-5; D unclear. Looked up from germline, CDR1 is MNHEY and CDR2 is SMNVEV (reference sequence). CDR3 length: 12 residues. V lost 5 bases to trimming and J lost 3 bases, with 5 bases between them. CDR3 residues: CASSPNNQPQHF. In nucleotides, the CDR3 is TGTGCCAGCAGTCCAAACAATCAGCCCCAGCATTTT.

This clone appeared a few times. The chain joins TRBV6-5 to TRBJ2-1, with 8 bases fitting TRBD2. Trimming at V came to 2 bases and at J to 9 bases, leaving 12 bases not matched to a gene. Germline CDR1 MNHEY, CDR2 SVGAGI. The CDR3 is 16 residues long. As DNA, the CDR3 is TGTGCCAGCAGTTACCTTGCCGCGGGAGGATGGTTTGAGCAGTTCTTC. Protein: CASSYLAAGGWFEQFF.

About this clone itself: Within the sample, other DNA sequences also encode this same CDR3. V usage is TRBV30 and J usage is TRBJ1-2, with D uncertain. This CDR3 has 12 residues. CDR1 is GTSNPN, CDR2 SVGIG, per germline (reference sequence). V lost 1 base to trimming and J lost 8 bases, with 11 bases between them. The CDR3 loop is CAWSGQVGGYTF. In DNA, the CDR3 is TGTGCCTGGAGTGGACAAGTTGGAGGCTACACCTTC.

V gene TRBV19 combines with J gene TRBJ2-1; 7 bases fit TRBD2. Germline CDR1 LNHDA, CDR2 SQIVND (reference sequence). This CDR3 is 12 amino acids long. V trimming: 5 bases; J trimming: 10 bases; junction bases outside the gene matches: 5. CDR3 in DNA: TGTGCCAGTAGTCTCGAGGGAGGGGAGCAGTTCTTC. This sequence encodes CASSLEGGEQFF.

This chain connects TRBV5-1 to TRBJ1-2; D not resolved. The CDR3 runs 13 residues. V was trimmed by 0 bases and J by 2 bases, leaving 5 bases between them. The germline gives CDR1 SGHRS, CDR2 YFSETQ. The CDR3 nucleotides are TGCGCCAGCAGCTTGGGCAGGAACTATGGCTACACCTTC. Translating gives CASSLGRNYGYTF.

There are a few counts of this clone. The chain joins TRBV28 to TRBJ1-2; TRBD1 matches at 10 bases. From germline, CDR1 is MDHEN and CDR2 SYDVKM. The junction had 7 bases not matched to a gene; V was cut back by 6 bases and J by 6 bases. The CDR3 has 14 amino acids. The CDR3 is CASSRDRGINGYTF. CDR3 nucleotides: TGTGCCAGCAGCCGGGACAGGGGTATCAATGGCTACACCTTC.

This clone was counted a few times. The rearrangement joins TRBV7-2 to TRBJ2-1; D is perhaps TRBD2 (6 bases). The CDR3 is made up of 13 amino acids. Per germline, CDR1 SGHTA and CDR2 FQGNSA. Trimming removed 4 bases at V and 6 bases at J, with 10 bases between. The CDR3 sequence is CASSSTSFNEQFF. The CDR3 DNA reads as TGTGCCAGCAGCTCGACTAGTTTCAATGAGCAGTTCTTC.

A remark on this clone: A junction end diverges from the germline sequence, so it may reflect a read error. This chain uses TRBV7-7 with TRBJ1-1, with D unresolved. Germline CDR1 is SSHAT and CDR2 is FNYEAQ (reference sequence). The CDR3 covers 13 residues. In nucleotides, the CDR3 is TGTGCTAGCAGCTTAGACATGAACACTGAAGCTTTCTTT. It translates to CASSLDMNTEAFF.

The J gene is TRBJ2-1, the V gene TRBV29-1; TRBD1 might be the D (6 bases). Trimming removed 2 bases from V and 3 bases from J, with 8 bases in between. CDR1 is SQVTM and CDR2 is ANQGSEA in the germline V gene. There are 13 residues in the CDR3. Here the CDR3 reads CSVERQVYNEQFF. The CDR3 DNA reads TGCAGCGTTGAAAGACAGGTCTACAATGAGCAGTTCTTC.

Of note for this clone: A junction boundary mismatches the germline segment, possibly from a read error. The genes are TRBV7-9 and TRBJ1-1; 11 nucleotides match TRBD1. The CDR3 extends over 16 amino acids. Germline loops: CDR1 SEHNR, CDR2 FQNEAQ (reference sequence). As DNA, the CDR3 is TGTGCCAGCAGCTTCGGCGTTCCCGGGACAGGGGGAAATGTCCGCTTT. This gives the protein CASSFGVPGTGGNVRF.

This clone was found a few times. The chain couples TRBV9 to TRBJ1-2; 11 bases fit TRBD1. This CDR3 is built from 13 residues. The V and J ends lost 4 bases and 7 bases, in that order; junction bases with no gene match: 3. The germline V gene has CDR1 SGDLS and CDR2 YYNGEE. In DNA form, the CDR3 reads TGTGCCAGCAGCCCGGGACAGGGGGGTGGCTACACCTTC. Amino acid sequence: CASSPGQGGGYTF.